This TCR beta chain comes out of a study of T cell repertoires in cytomegalovirus infection. Study context: Shared public TCR beta signatures pointed to both CMV infection and a matching HLA type. Study findings and constraints: Frequencies of public TCR beta families were cumulated, and this identified carriers of CMV plus the relevant HLA.

Concerning this clonotype: Its antigen remains unknown.

V was trimmed by 1 base and J by 3 bases, leaving 6 bases between them. The germline V gene encodes CDR1 SGHTA and CDR2 FQGNSA. There are 13 residues in the CDR3. TCRdb itself ran the reads through MiXCR, one entry per CDR3 protein. This repertoire shows 150,000 to 200,000 distinct CDR3 sequences, under 30% found once; its top ten account for 30% to 35%. The sequenced sample consisted of PBMCs. The chain joins TRBV7-2 to TRBJ1-2; no firm D call. This clonotype was sampled from a human donor in good health (CMV status not recorded). Some clones in this sample may be carry-over from other donors' samples. The CDR3: CASSLGTDYGYTF. CDR3 nucleotides: TGTGCCAGCAGCTTAGGGACGGACTATGGCTACACCTTC.